These T cell receptor beta chains were read from a single sample in a study of cytomegalovirus exposure and HLA in healthy donors. Generated by immunoSEQ multiplex PCR, the TCRdb table keeps only in-frame clones and is missing some. The sample has 120,000 or so clones, more than 60% seen once. Sequencing was performed on PBMCs. Receptors were obtained from a woman in her thirties or forties in good health and CMV-seronegative. Both conserved end residues are part of each CDR3. The D gene is left open where the match is weak. Clone size is shown for a subset of rows, as once, few, many or a class of expanded clone.

>TRBD2|TRBV14|TRBJ2-5|-
CASRTGTSGSQETQYF
TGTGCCAGCAGGACCGGGACTAGCGGGAGCCAAGAGACCCAGTACTTC
>TRBD1|TRBV5-1|TRBJ1-5|-
CASSPGTGSQPQHF
TGCGCCAGCAGCCCCGGGACAGGGAGTCAGCCCCAGCATTTT
>TRBD1|TRBV7-8|TRBJ1-4|-
CASSSGTGNEKLFF
TGTGCCAGCAGCTCCGGGACAGGGAATGAAAAACTGTTTTTT
>-|TRBV25-1|TRBJ2-2|-
CASSGGHRPGELFF
TGTGCCAGCAGTGGCGGTCATAGGCCCGGGGAGCTGTTTTTT
>TRBD1|TRBV27|TRBJ2-4|few
CASSSQGANIQYF
TGTGCCAGCAGTTCGCAGGGGGCTAACATTCAGTACTTC
>TRBD1|TRBV19|TRBJ1-5|few
CASRQDRIWVQPQHF
TGTGCCAGTAGACAGGACAGGATCTGGGTCCAGCCCCAGCATTTT
>TRBD1|TRBV6-1|TRBJ2-4|-
CASSDQIGQGAKNIQYF
TGTGCCAGCAGTGACCAGATCGGACAGGGGGCCAAAAACATTCAGTACTTC
>TRBD1|TRBV27|TRBJ1-2|-
CASSPPRDRGWYGYTF
TGTGCCAGCAGTCCACCTCGGGACAGGGGGTGGTATGGCTACACCTTC
>TRBD1|TRBV28|TRBJ2-7|-
CASSSPDRGDEQYF
TGTGCCAGCAGTTCCCCCGACAGGGGGGATGAGCAGTACTTC
>-|TRBV4-3|TRBJ1-2|many
CASSQMRSPHGYTF
TGCGCCAGCAGCCAAATGAGGAGCCCCCATGGCTACACCTTC
>-|TRBV5-6|TRBJ1-2|-
CASSLAAGGYTF
TGTGCCAGCAGCTTGGCCGCGGGTGGCTACACCTTC
>-|TRBV7-9|TRBJ1-3|-
CASSLIAGSGNTIYF
TGTGCCAGCAGCTTAATTGCGGGATCAGGAAACACCATATATTTT
>-|TRBV7-9|TRBJ2-3|-
CASSFRTDTQYF
TGTGCCAGCAGCTTCCGGACAGATACGCAGTATTTT
>-|TRBV7-9|TRBJ1-2|once
CASSSTRGFPGYTF
TGTGCCAGCAGTTCGACCAGGGGCTTCCCTGGCTACACCTTC
>TRBD2|TRBV7-6|TRBJ2-1|-
CASSALLAGEWNEQFF
TGTGCCAGCAGCGCTCTGCTAGCGGGAGAGTGGAATGAGCAGTTCTTC
>-|TRBV19|TRBJ1-3|-
CASKRGSQVRGNTIYF
TGTGCCAGTAAACGCGGCAGCCAAGTGCGGGGAAACACCATATATTTT
>-|TRBV19|TRBJ1-5|-
CASSMGRVGNQPQHF
TGTGCCAGTAGTATGGGCAGGGTTGGCAATCAGCCCCAGCATTTT
>-|TRBV4-2|TRBJ1-3|-
CASSQVLSSGNTIYF
TGTGCCAGCAGCCAAGTACTTAGCTCTGGAAACACCATATATTTT
>TRBD2|TRBV2|TRBJ2-3|-
CASMGLFTDTQYF
TGTGCCAGCATGGGACTATTCACAGATACGCAGTATTTT
>TRBD1|TRBV7-9|TRBJ1-3|-
CASSLVYRGRAGNTIYF
TGTGCCAGCAGCTTAGTTTACAGGGGGCGTGCTGGAAACACCATATATTTT
>TRBD1|TRBV18|TRBJ2-2|-
CASSPTGTAVTGELFF
TGTGCCAGCTCACCGACAGGGACGGCGGTCACCGGGGAGCTGTTTTTT
>TRBD1|TRBV18|TRBJ2-7|-
CASSPGTEGEQYF
TGTGCCAGCTCGCCCGGGACAGAAGGCGAGCAGTACTTC
>TRBD2|TRBV11-2|TRBJ2-3|-
CASSLSSASGYTQYF
TGTGCCAGCAGCTTAAGTTCGGCTAGCGGATATACGCAGTATTTT
>-|TRBV5-1|TRBJ1-1|-
CASSSQGANTEAFF
TGCGCCAGCAGCTCACAGGGAGCGAACACTGAAGCTTTCTTT
>TRBD2|TRBV2|TRBJ2-5|once
CASRRLAGRSETQYF
TGTGCCAGCAGGAGGCTAGCGGGACGATCGGAGACCCAGTACTTC
>TRBD1|TRBV5-4|TRBJ1-2|-
CASSSSRDRGNYGYTF
TGTGCCAGCAGCTCTTCCCGGGACAGGGGAAACTATGGCTACACCTTC
>TRBD2|TRBV4-3|TRBJ2-7|-
CASSQELGLAGGASYEQYF
TGCGCCAGCAGCCAGGAGTTGGGGCTAGCGGGAGGGGCCTCCTACGAGCAGTACTTC
>TRBD2|TRBV10-3|TRBJ2-3|-
CAIWASGGDTQYF
TGTGCCATTTGGGCCAGCGGGGGAGATACGCAGTATTTT
>TRBD2|TRBV5-4|TRBJ2-7|-
CASSWTSGNYEQYF
TGTGCCAGCAGCTGGACTAGCGGGAACTACGAGCAGTACTTC
>-|TRBV7-9|TRBJ2-3|-
CASSLSVSGTDTQYF
TGTGCCAGCAGCTTGTCTGTTAGCGGCACAGATACGCAGTATTTT
>TRBD2|TRBV4-3|TRBJ2-7|few
CASSQEGRTSGSIPYEQYF
TGCGCCAGCAGCCAAGAGGGGCGGACTAGCGGGAGTATCCCCTACGAGCAGTACTTC
>TRBD2|TRBV5-8|TRBJ2-1|-
CASSQGTSGRTEQFF
TGTGCCAGCAGCCAAGGGACTAGCGGGAGAACTGAGCAGTTCTTC
>-|TRBV19|TRBJ1-5|few
CASSKARGNQPQHF
TGTGCCAGTAGTAAGGCTCGGGGCAATCAGCCCCAGCATTTT
>-|TRBV28|TRBJ1-2|-
CASSPSRNYGYTF
TGTGCCAGCAGTCCGTCCAGAAACTATGGCTACACCTTC
>TRBD1|TRBV13|TRBJ2-6|-
CASSPGTGSSWSVLTF
TGTGCCAGCAGCCCGGGGACAGGTAGTTCCTGGTCCGTCCTGACTTTC
>TRBD2|TRBV7-6|TRBJ2-1|-
CASGGLAGVNEQFF
TGTGCCAGCGGGGGACTAGCGGGAGTTAATGAGCAGTTCTTC
>TRBD1|TRBV5-1|TRBJ1-4|-
CASSPGQGSEKLFF
TGCGCCAGCAGCCCTGGACAGGGGAGTGAAAAACTGTTTTTT
>TRBD1|TRBV6-6|TRBJ2-7|-
CASSYSGQGSYEQYF
TGTGCCAGCAGTTACAGTGGACAGGGGTCGTACGAGCAGTACTTC
>-|TRBV14|TRBJ2-3|-
CASSPQLGQQYF
TGTGCCAGCAGCCCCCAGCTGGGGCAGCAGTATTTT
>TRBD1|TRBV19|TRBJ2-7|-
CASKGQGPYEQYF
TGTGCCAGTAAAGGACAGGGACCCTACGAGCAGTACTTC
>-|TRBV9|TRBJ2-1|-
CASSVGVAGHYNEQFF
TGTGCCAGCAGCGTAGGCGTTGCGGGGCATTACAATGAGCAGTTCTTC
>-|TRBV27|TRBJ2-2|-
CASARRTFGELFF
TGTGCCAGCGCCCGTCGGACTTTCGGGGAGCTGTTTTTT
>TRBD1|TRBV6-1|TRBJ1-6|few
CASSAGGGGSPLHF
TGTGCCAGCAGTGCAGGGGGCGGGGGTTCACCCCTCCACTTT
>TRBD2|TRBV29-1|TRBJ2-1|-
CSVEYGLAGPNNEQFF
TGCAGCGTTGAGTACGGTCTAGCGGGGCCTAACAATGAGCAGTTCTTC
>TRBD1|TRBV9|TRBJ2-1|-
CASSVEGQANGDEQFF
TGTGCCAGCAGCGTAGAAGGACAGGCCAACGGGGATGAGCAGTTCTTC
>-|TRBV21-1|TRBJ2-3|-
CASSKEDSLAGGTDTQYF
TGTGCCAGCAGCAAAGAAGACAGTTTAGCGGGAGGGACAGATACGCAGTATTTT
>TRBD1|TRBV7-2|TRBJ1-1|few
CASSLMSGGTEAFF
TGTGCCAGCAGCTTAATGTCAGGGGGCACTGAAGCTTTCTTT
>TRBD1|TRBV27|TRBJ1-5|-
CASSPRTGNQPQHF
TGTGCCAGCAGTCCCCGGACAGGGAATCAGCCCCAGCATTTT
>TRBD1|TRBV7-2|TRBJ2-5|-
CASSFRGQGRGETQYF
TGTGCCAGCAGCTTCCGGGGACAGGGGAGAGGGGAGACCCAGTACTTC
>TRBD1|TRBV29-1|TRBJ1-1|few
CSGRTGSFGTEAFF
TGCAGCGGCAGGACAGGGAGTTTCGGCACTGAAGCTTTCTTT
>TRBD2|TRBV11-3|TRBJ2-3|-
CASSVSGGEADTQYF
TGTGCCAGCAGCGTTAGCGGGGGGGAAGCAGATACGCAGTATTTT
>-|TRBV18|TRBJ2-7|-
CASSQRTDSKVSYF
TGTGCCAGCTCACAGCGGACAGATTCGAAAGTATCGTACTTC
>TRBD2|TRBV7-3|TRBJ2-7|-
CASSLGLAGGPDEQYF
TGTGCCAGCAGCTTAGGGCTAGCGGGAGGGCCCGACGAGCAGTACTTC
>-|TRBV7-2|TRBJ1-2|-
CASSLSLPGWDYGYTF
TGTGCCAGCAGCTTATCCCTGCCAGGGTGGGATTATGGCTACACCTTC
>-|TRBV18|TRBJ2-5|-
CASSLLGETQYF
TGTGCCAGCTCATTACTAGGGGAGACCCAGTACTTC